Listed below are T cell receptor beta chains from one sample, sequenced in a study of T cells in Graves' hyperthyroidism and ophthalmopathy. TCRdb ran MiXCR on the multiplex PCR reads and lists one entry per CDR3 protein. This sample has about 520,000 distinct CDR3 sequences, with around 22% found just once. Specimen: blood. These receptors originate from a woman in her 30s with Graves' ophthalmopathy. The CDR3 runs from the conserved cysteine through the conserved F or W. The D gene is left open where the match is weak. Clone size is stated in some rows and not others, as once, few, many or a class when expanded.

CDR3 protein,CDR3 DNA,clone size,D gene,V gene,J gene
CASSYHRTRVNTEAFF,TGTGCCAGCAGTTACCACCGAACGAGGGTGAACACTGAAGCTTTCTTT,many,-,TRBV6-5,TRBJ1-1
CAWSLGGETQYF,TGTGCCTGGAGCTTGGGAGGCGAGACCCAGTACTTC,many,-,TRBV30,TRBJ2-5
CSVEVEATYEQYF,TGCAGCGTTGAAGTCGAGGCTACCTACGAGCAGTACTTC,few,-,TRBV29-1,TRBJ2-7
CASSLSTDRVVGELFF,TGTGCCAGCAGTCTTTCAACGGACAGGGTAGTCGGGGAGCTGTTTTTT,-,TRBD1,TRBV12-3/TRBV12-4,TRBJ2-2
CASSFQTGSTEAFF,TGTGCCAGCAGCTTTCAGACAGGGAGCACTGAAGCTTTCTTT,-,TRBD1,TRBV7-2,TRBJ1-1
CSATSRGSNYGYTF,TGCAGTGCTACAAGCAGGGGTTCTAACTATGGCTACACCTTC,-,-,TRBV20-1,TRBJ1-2
CSAKGGTEETQYF,TGCAGTGCTAAGGGGGGAACCGAAGAGACCCAGTACTTC,-,-,TRBV20-1,TRBJ2-5
CAWSVTHPALNQPQHF,TGTGCCTGGAGTGTAACGCATCCAGCACTCAATCAGCCCCAGCATTTT,many,-,TRBV30,TRBJ1-5
CASSLRGPEAFF,TGTGCCAGCAGCCTCAGGGGCCCTGAAGCTTTCTTT,many,-,TRBV6-2/TRBV6-3,TRBJ1-1
CASSGTHYGETQYF,TGTGCCAGCAGCGGGACACACTACGGGGAGACCCAGTACTTC,-,-,TRBV7-6,TRBJ2-5
CASSLGQGGIDEQYF,TGTGCCAGCAGTTTGGGACAGGGTGGGATCGACGAGCAGTACTTC,many,TRBD1,TRBV12-3/TRBV12-4,TRBJ2-7
CSADSSQGLGGYTF,TGCAGCGCTGACTCCTCCCAGGGGTTGGGGGGCTACACCTTC,many,-,TRBV29-1,TRBJ1-2
CATSGPGQQSGNTIYF,TGTGCCACCAGCGGTCCGGGACAGCAGTCTGGAAACACCATATATTTT,many,TRBD1,TRBV15,TRBJ1-3
CASTEGRDYGYTF,TGTGCCAGCACCGAGGGGCGAGACTATGGCTACACCTTC,many,-,TRBV6-1,TRBJ1-2
CASSKQGASSYEQYF,TGTGCCAGCAGCAAACAGGGGGCGAGCTCCTACGAGCAGTACTTC,many,TRBD1,TRBV6-1,TRBJ2-7
CASSHWSNTGELFF,TGTGCCAGCAGCCATTGGTCGAACACCGGGGAGCTGTTTTTT,few,-,TRBV3-1,TRBJ2-2
CSASRGVPRETQYF,TGCAGTGCTAGCCGGGGGGTCCCCAGAGAGACCCAGTACTTC,-,TRBD2,TRBV20-1,TRBJ2-5
CASSLYGTGGYEQYF,TGTGCCAGCAGCTTATACGGGACAGGGGGCTACGAGCAGTACTTC,many,TRBD1,TRBV7-8,TRBJ2-7
CATSRDSPWDYGYTF,TGTGCCACCAGCAGAGATTCGCCTTGGGACTATGGCTACACCTTC,-,-,TRBV15,TRBJ1-2
CASSAPPGQIFNTEAFF,TGTGCCAGCAGCGCACCTCCGGGACAGATATTTAACACTGAAGCTTTCTTT,many,TRBD1,TRBV11-2,TRBJ1-1
CASSSPGRWGRQETQYF,TGTGCCAGCAGTTCCCCTGGAAGGTGGGGGAGGCAAGAGACCCAGTACTTC,-,-,TRBV12-3/TRBV12-4,TRBJ2-5
CASSLTGGNQPQHF,TGTGCCAGCAGCCTCACAGGGGGCAATCAGCCCCAGCATTTT,many,TRBD1,TRBV12-3/TRBV12-4,TRBJ1-5
CASSHSNRALQGGYTF,TGTGCCAGCAGTCATTCGAACAGGGCCCTCCAGGGGGGCTACACCTTC,-,-,TRBV12-3/TRBV12-4,TRBJ1-2
CSATFPNTKNIQYF,TGCAGTGCTACATTCCCGAATACCAAAAACATTCAGTACTTC,many,-,TRBV20-1,TRBJ2-4
CSARYGQETQYF,TGCAGTGCTAGATACGGGCAAGAGACCCAGTACTTC,many,-,TRBV20-1,TRBJ2-5
CASSPTSGGAYGQYF,TGTGCCAGCAGCCCCACTAGCGGGGGGGCTTACGGGCAGTACTTC,many,TRBD2,TRBV11-2,TRBJ2-7
CSAGTTSYEQYF,TGCAGTGCTGGGACTACTTCCTACGAGCAGTACTTC,-,TRBD2,TRBV20-1,TRBJ2-7
CASSSEGGRIGNSPLHF,TGCGCCAGCAGCTCGGAAGGGGGGCGCATCGGTAATTCACCCCTCCACTTT,-,-,TRBV5-1,TRBJ1-6
CASRKGQGSNTEAFF,TGTGCCAGCAGGAAGGGGCAGGGGTCGAACACTGAAGCTTTCTTT,-,-,TRBV25-1,TRBJ1-1
CSARGVSGNTIYF,TGCAGTGCTAGAGGGGTCTCTGGAAACACCATATATTTT,few,-,TRBV20-1,TRBJ1-3
CASSFAPPTSSYYGYTF,TGCGCCAGCAGCTTTGCTCCCCCTACATCCTCCTACTATGGCTACACCTTC,many,-,TRBV5-1,TRBJ1-2
CSVVARLSDTEAFF,TGCAGCGTTGTGGCCCGCCTTTCGGACACTGAAGCTTTCTTT,-,-,TRBV29-1,TRBJ1-1
CASRLDGNYGYTF,TGTGCCAGCAGGTTAGACGGAAACTATGGCTACACCTTC,few,-,TRBV28,TRBJ1-2
CSVGTGGGETQYF,TGCAGCGTAGGGACAGGGGGCGGTGAGACCCAGTACTTC,few,TRBD1,TRBV29-1,TRBJ2-5
CASSLQTGLLGNTIYF,TGTGCCAGCAGCCTTCAGACAGGGCTTCTGGGAAACACCATATATTTT,many,TRBD1,TRBV7-6,TRBJ1-3
CASSEAVGGGDTEAFF,TGTGCCAGCAGTGAAGCTGTCGGGGGAGGGGACACTGAAGCTTTCTTT,many,-,TRBV2,TRBJ1-1
CSVEDSGAQETQYF,TGCAGCGTTGAAGATAGCGGAGCCCAAGAGACCCAGTACTTC,many,-,TRBV29-1,TRBJ2-5
CASSPWGDSSYEQYF,TGTGCCAGCAGCCCCTGGGGCGACAGCTCCTACGAGCAGTACTTC,many,-,TRBV3-1,TRBJ2-7
CASSVAGGVGNEQYF,TGTGCCAGCAGTGTCGCAGGTGGCGTGGGGAACGAGCAGTACTTC,few,-,TRBV28,TRBJ2-7
CSASLTSGSYEQYF,TGCAGTGCTAGTTTGACTAGCGGGTCCTACGAGCAGTACTTC,many,TRBD2,TRBV20-1,TRBJ2-7
CASGQWGRTEAFF,TGTGCCAGCGGGCAATGGGGAAGGACTGAAGCTTTCTTT,few,-,TRBV12-3/TRBV12-4,TRBJ1-1
CASSVERQGEVNTEAFF,TGTGCCAGCAGCGTAGAGCGACAGGGGGAAGTGAACACTGAAGCTTTCTTT,few,TRBD1,TRBV9,TRBJ1-1
CASSQNGGYGYTF,TGCGCCAGCAGCCAAAATGGAGGGTATGGCTACACCTTC,few,-,TRBV4-1,TRBJ1-2
CASSYSRGLDYGYTF,TGTGCCAGCAGTTACTCCCGGGGATTGGACTATGGCTACACCTTC,many,-,TRBV6-5,TRBJ1-2
CASSEWAGYGYTF,TGTGCCAGCAGTGAATGGGCAGGCTATGGCTACACCTTC,many,-,TRBV6-1,TRBJ1-2
CASSQDEPGVSGNTIYF,TGCGCCAGCAGCCAAGATGAACCAGGGGTCTCTGGAAACACCATATATTTT,few,-,TRBV4-1,TRBJ1-3
CAWSPGDRADTIYF,TGTGCCTGGAGTCCGGGGGACAGGGCGGACACCATATATTTT,few,TRBD1,TRBV30,TRBJ1-3
CASSLGTGGRFQYF,TGTGCCAGCAGCCTCGGGACAGGGGGCCGTTTTCAGTACTTC,-,TRBD1,TRBV7-6,TRBJ2-5
CATRFGDRGIGTEAFF,TGTGCCACCAGATTTGGGGACAGGGGAATCGGCACTGAAGCTTTCTTT,many,TRBD1,TRBV15,TRBJ1-1
CATSDFQGYEQYF,TGTGCCACCAGTGATTTCCAGGGCTACGAGCAGTACTTC,many,-,TRBV24-1,TRBJ2-7
CATSRDRLGYTF,TGTGCCACCAGCAGAGATCGGCTGGGCTACACCTTC,many,-,TRBV15,TRBJ1-2